The rows below give T cell receptor beta chains drawn from one sample of a study of cytomegalovirus exposure and HLA in healthy donors. The repertoire was sequenced with immunoSEQ multiplex PCR; TCRdb's copy has only in-frame clones and lacks some. Among 150,000 to 200,000 clones listed, roughly 87% were seen once. Sequencing was performed on PBMCs. Receptors were obtained from a man in his forties or fifties in good health and CMV-seronegative. Each CDR3 is given with its conserved first and last residue. Fields, in order: J gene, V gene, CDR3 protein.

>TRBJ2-3|TRBV5-6
CASSLGPPLQGATDTQYF
>TRBJ2-7|TRBV9
CASSVGSSYYEQYF
>TRBJ1-4|TRBV4-1
CASSRYRQGVESEKLFF
>TRBJ1-1|TRBV28
CASSLAGQIKNTEAFF
>TRBJ2-7|TRBV5-1
CASSPMPLGGGLSYEQYF
>TRBJ2-2|TRBV27
CASSFRASPTPGELFF
>TRBJ2-7|TRBV6-5
CASSYSLSEYEQYF
>TRBJ2-7|TRBV7-3
CASSLGSRDRGKYEQYF
>TRBJ2-1|TRBV9
CASSTRQGGIYNEQFF
>TRBJ2-7|TRBV28
CASSSPGQGISGEQYF
>TRBJ2-7|TRBV5-1
CANSLGAGKTVQYF
>TRBJ2-5|TRBV29-1
CSVVTDRETQYF
>TRBJ2-7|TRBV7-9
CASSPTNLRDRTYEQYF
>TRBJ2-7|TRBV25-1
CASRGTSRASEQYF
>TRBJ2-2|TRBV29-1
CSVANRGRTGELFF
>.|TRBV15
CATSRDQVSYEQYF
>TRBJ2-1|TRBV28
CASSRAESSYNEQFF
>TRBJ2-1|TRBV6-1
CASVSLHEQFF
>TRBJ2-4|TRBV18
CASSPQSGIQYF
>TRBJ1-4|TRBV7-9
CSSSSRGPGEKLFF
>TRBJ1-3|TRBV19
CASSIPGQPSGNTIYF
>TRBJ2-1|TRBV18
CASSPLPGLAANEQFF
>TRBJ2-1|TRBV5-1
CASTSGRGNEQFF
>TRBJ1-2|TRBV7-9
CASSPEWEGEYGYTF
>TRBJ2-3|TRBV5-6
CASSLGASGPDTQYF
>TRBJ2-2|TRBV7-7
CASSSTGVNGELFF
>TRBJ2-4|TRBV27
CASRRQGSGNIQYF
>TRBJ1-1|TRBV27
CASSAATVNTEAFF
>TRBJ2-1|TRBV7-9
CASSSAGLYNEQFF
>TRBJ2-1|TRBV5-1
CASSLVLAGGMDEQFF
>TRBJ1-2|TRBV6-5
CASRDRDRDYGYTF
>TRBJ2-3|TRBV6-4
CASSVDSGGRTDTQYF
>TRBJ1-5|TRBV6-5
CASSYSTGSQPQHF
>TRBJ2-2|TRBV7-6
CASSSTNTGELFF